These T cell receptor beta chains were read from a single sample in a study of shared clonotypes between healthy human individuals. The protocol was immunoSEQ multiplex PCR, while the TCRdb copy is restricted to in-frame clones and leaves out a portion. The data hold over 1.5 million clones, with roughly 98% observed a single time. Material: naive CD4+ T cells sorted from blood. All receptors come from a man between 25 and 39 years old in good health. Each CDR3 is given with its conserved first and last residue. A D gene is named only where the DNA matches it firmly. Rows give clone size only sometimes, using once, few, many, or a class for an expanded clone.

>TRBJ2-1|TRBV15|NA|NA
TGTGCCACCAGCAGAGATAGAAGCTCGGGCGAGGGGCGTCTTAATGAGCAGTTCTTC
CATSRDRSSGEGRLNEQFF
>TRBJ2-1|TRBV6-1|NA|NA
TGTGCCAGCAGAACAGGGTCAGGGCAGTTCTTC
CASRTGSGQFF
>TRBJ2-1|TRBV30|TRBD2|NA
TGTGCCTGGAGTGTACTAGTAGCGGGAGATAGTGAGCAGTTCTTC
CAWSVLVAGDSEQFF
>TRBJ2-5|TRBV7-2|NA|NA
TGTGCCAGCAGCCCCTTAGCCAGGGCGGAGACCCAGTACTTC
CASSPLARAETQYF
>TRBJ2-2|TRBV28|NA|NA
TGTGCCAGCAGCACCCCCGGTGGAATGGCCGGGGAGCTGTTTTTT
CASSTPGGMAGELFF
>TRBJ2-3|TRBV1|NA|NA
TGCACCAGCAGCCAAAGACTAGCGGGAGTGAGCACAGATACGCAGTATTTT
CTSSQRLAGVSTDTQYF
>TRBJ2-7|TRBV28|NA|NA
TGTGCCAGCAGGACCTACGGAAGCTCCTACGAGCAGTACTTC
CASRTYGSSYEQYF
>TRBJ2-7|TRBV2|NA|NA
TGTGCCAGCATCTTGGACAGCCCGCGGCTCGAGCAGTACTTC
CASILDSPRLEQYF
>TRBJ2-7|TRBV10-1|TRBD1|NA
TGCGCCACCGGGACAGGGCACGAGCAGTACTTC
CATGTGHEQYF
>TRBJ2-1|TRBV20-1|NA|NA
TGCAGTGCTAGCCGTCTAGCTGAGCAGTTCTTC
CSASRLAEQFF
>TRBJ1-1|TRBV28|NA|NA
TGTGCCAGCAGCTCCCCATCAAACACTGAAGCTTTCTTT
CASSSPSNTEAFF
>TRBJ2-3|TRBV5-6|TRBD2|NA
TGTGCCAGCAGCTTCAGGGCTAGCGGGAGGCAATTCACAGATACGCAGTATTTT
CASSFRASGRQFTDTQYF
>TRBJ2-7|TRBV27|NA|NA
TGTGCCAGCAGTTTCAGGGGAGCGTACGAGCAGTACTTC
CASSFRGAYEQYF
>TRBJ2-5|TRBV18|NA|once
TGTGCCAGCTCCATGGGACGCCAAGAGACCCAGTACTTC
CASSMGRQETQYF
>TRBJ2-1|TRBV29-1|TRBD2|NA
TGCAGCGGGTCTCTAGCGGTCTCCTACAATGAGCAGTTCTTC
CSGSLAVSYNEQFF
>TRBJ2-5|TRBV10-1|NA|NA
TGCGCCAGCAGCCAAGGCGGGGAGACCCAGTACTTC
CASSQGGETQYF
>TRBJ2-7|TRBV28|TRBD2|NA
TGTGCCAGCAGTTCAACAATAGCGGGAGGGTACGAGCAGTACTTC
CASSSTIAGGYEQYF
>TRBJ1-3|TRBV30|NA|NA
TGTGCCTGGGGGGGGGCTTCTGGAAACACCATATATTTT
CAWGGASGNTIYF
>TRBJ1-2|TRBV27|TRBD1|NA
TGTGCCAGCAGACTGACAGGGAGCTATGGCTACACCTTC
CASRLTGSYGYTF
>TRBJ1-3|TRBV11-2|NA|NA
TGTGCCAGCAGCTCGGGTGTCCCGGCCTCCTCTGGAAACACCATATATTTT
CASSSGVPASSGNTIYF
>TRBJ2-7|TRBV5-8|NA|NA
TGTGCCAGCAGCCGTCCGGGGCAGACTTCCTACGAGCAGTACTTC
CASSRPGQTSYEQYF
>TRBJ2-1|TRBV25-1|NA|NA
TGTGCCAGCGGAAAAACTACGGTTTACAATGAGCAGTTCTTC
CASGKTTVYNEQFF
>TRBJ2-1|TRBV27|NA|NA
TGTGCCAGCAAGGGATGGGGTGAGCAGTTCTTC
CASKGWGEQFF
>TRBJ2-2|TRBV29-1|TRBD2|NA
TGCAGCGTTTATAGCGGGCAGGTCGCTACCGGGGAGCTGTTTTTT
CSVYSGQVATGELFF
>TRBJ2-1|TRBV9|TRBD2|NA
TGTGCCAGCAGCGTAGCTCCGGGAGGGCCGCGCGTTGAGCAGTTCTTC
CASSVAPGGPRVEQFF
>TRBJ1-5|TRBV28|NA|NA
TGTGCCAGCAGTTTAGATGGGGCCGAGCCCCAGCATTTT
CASSLDGAEPQHF
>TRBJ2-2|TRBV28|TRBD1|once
TGTGCCAGCAGTTTAATGCCCGCCCGGTCAGGGGGTCCCGGGGAGCTGTTTTTT
CASSLMPARSGGPGELFF
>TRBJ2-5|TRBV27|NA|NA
TGTGCCAGCAGTTTAGGGGGGATGCCAGGGGAGACCCAGTACTTC
CASSLGGMPGETQYF
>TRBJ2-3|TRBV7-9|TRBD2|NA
TGTGCCAGCAGCTTAGAGGCGCTAGCGGGCACAGATACGCAGTATTTT
CASSLEALAGTDTQYF
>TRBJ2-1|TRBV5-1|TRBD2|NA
TGCGCCAGCAGCTTTGGTCTAGCGGGCGTTCTCTACAATGAGCAGTTCTTC
CASSFGLAGVLYNEQFF
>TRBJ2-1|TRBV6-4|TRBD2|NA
TGTGCCAGCAGTGACTTTGGCGGGAGCTCCTACAATGAGCAGTTCTTC
CASSDFGGSSYNEQFF
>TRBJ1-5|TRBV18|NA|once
TGTGCCAGCTCACCAAAAGCCGAGGGCAATCAGCCCCAGCATTTT
CASSPKAEGNQPQHF
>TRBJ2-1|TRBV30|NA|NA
TGTGCCTGGAGTGTACGGGGGAACAATGAGCAGTTCTTC
CAWSVRGNNEQFF
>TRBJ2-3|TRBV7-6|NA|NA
TGTGCCAGCGGAGCTAGCGTTGTAGATACGCAGTATTTT
CASGASVVDTQYF
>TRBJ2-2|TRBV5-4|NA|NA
TGTGCCAGCAGCTTGGAGCCCGCGGGGACCGGGGAGCTGTTTTTT
CASSLEPAGTGELFF
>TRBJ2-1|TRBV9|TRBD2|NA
TGTGCCAGCAGCATCTTTAGCGGGAGTCCCTACAATGAGCAGTTCTTC
CASSIFSGSPYNEQFF
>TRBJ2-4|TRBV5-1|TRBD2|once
TGCGCCAGCAGCTCATCGGGACTAGCGGGATTAGCCAAAAACATTCAGTACTTC
CASSSSGLAGLAKNIQYF
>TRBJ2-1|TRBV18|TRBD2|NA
TGTGCCAGCTCCCCGGGACTAGCGGGTTCCAATGAGCAGTTCTTC
CASSPGLAGSNEQFF
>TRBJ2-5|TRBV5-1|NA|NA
TGCGCCAGCAGCCTCCCCGAACTAGCGGGACAGGGGGAGACCCAGTACTTC
CASSLPELAGQGETQYF
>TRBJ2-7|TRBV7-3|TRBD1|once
TGTGCCAGCAGCACCGGACAGGGGGTGGTCTACGAGCAGTACTTC
CASSTGQGVVYEQYF
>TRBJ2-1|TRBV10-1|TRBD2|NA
TGCGCCAGCAGTTCCCAGGCCGGGACTACCTACAATGAGCAGTTCTTC
CASSSQAGTTYNEQFF
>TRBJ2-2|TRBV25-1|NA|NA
TGTGCCGCCGGTCACCGGGAGCTGTTTTTT
CAAGHRELFF
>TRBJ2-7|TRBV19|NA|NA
TGTGCCAGTACGAAAGCAGGGATGCCCTACGAGCAGTACTTC
CASTKAGMPYEQYF
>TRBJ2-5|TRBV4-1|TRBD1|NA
TGCGCCAGCAGCCAAGGTCCGGGACAGGGTGGAGAGACCCAGTACTTC
CASSQGPGQGGETQYF
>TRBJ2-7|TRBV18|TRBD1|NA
TGTGCCAGCTCACCAGACAGGGGGAGCTCCTACGAGCAGTACTTC
CASSPDRGSSYEQYF
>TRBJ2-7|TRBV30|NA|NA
TGTGCCTGGAGTGTAAGGGGACTGGGTCTGATGACTGGCTACGAGCAGTACTTC
CAWSVRGLGLMTGYEQYF
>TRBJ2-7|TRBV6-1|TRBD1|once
TGTGCCAGCATTCCGGGACAGGTTGCCTACGAGCAGTACTTC
CASIPGQVAYEQYF
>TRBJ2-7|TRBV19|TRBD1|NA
TGTGCCAGTAGTATAGGGGACAGCACCTACGAGCAGTACTTC
CASSIGDSTYEQYF
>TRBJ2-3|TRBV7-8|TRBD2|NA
TGTGCCAGCAGCTTTCCTGGGGTCAGCGGGGGGAAGTATTTT
CASSFPGVSGGKYF
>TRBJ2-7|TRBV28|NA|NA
TGTGCCAGCACTGAGGGCCTCCTCGTGGGGCAGTACTTC
CASTEGLLVGQYF
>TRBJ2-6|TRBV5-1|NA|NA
TGCGCCAGCAGCCCAATCTCTGGGGCCAACGTCCTGACTTTC
CASSPISGANVLTF
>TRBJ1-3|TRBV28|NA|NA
TGTGCCAGCAGTTTAGATCCTGGGGCGCAACGTCGCTTCACTGGAAACACCATATATTTT
CASSLDPGAQRRFTGNTIYF
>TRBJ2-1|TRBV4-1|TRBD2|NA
TGCGCCAGCAGCGCTATAATCCTAGAAAGCGGGATCCCGTTCTTC
CASSAIILESGIPFF
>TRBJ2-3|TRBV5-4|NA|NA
TGTGCCAGCAGCACCCCTAGCGGCACAGATACGCAGTATTTT
CASSTPSGTDTQYF